Below, one TCR beta chain is given with its context. Its specificity is unknown. V was pared by 5 bases and J by 2 bases, with 15 bases between. CDR1 and CDR2 (germline): SEHNR, FQNEAQ (reference sequence). The length of the CDR3 is 15 residues. The data derive from a study of cytomegalovirus exposure and HLA in healthy donors. Study outcomes and limitations: CMV serostatus stood as the only immune exposure information on hand.

Primers included in the PCR were 60 Vbeta and 13 Jbeta primers. TCRdb keeps only in-frame clones here, not all; method: immunoSEQ multiplex PCR. The table shows approximately 110,000 clones, with 15% occurring only once. The J gene is TRBJ1-1, the V gene TRBV7-9; a possible D gene is TRBD1 (5 bases). The sample was PBMCs. This clonotype originated in a woman between 18 and 30 years old in good health and CMV-seronegative. The CDR3 protein is CASSLMGGDNTEAFF. The CDR3 DNA sequence: TGTGCCAGCAGCCTAATGGGGGGGGATAACACTGAAGCTTTCTTT.